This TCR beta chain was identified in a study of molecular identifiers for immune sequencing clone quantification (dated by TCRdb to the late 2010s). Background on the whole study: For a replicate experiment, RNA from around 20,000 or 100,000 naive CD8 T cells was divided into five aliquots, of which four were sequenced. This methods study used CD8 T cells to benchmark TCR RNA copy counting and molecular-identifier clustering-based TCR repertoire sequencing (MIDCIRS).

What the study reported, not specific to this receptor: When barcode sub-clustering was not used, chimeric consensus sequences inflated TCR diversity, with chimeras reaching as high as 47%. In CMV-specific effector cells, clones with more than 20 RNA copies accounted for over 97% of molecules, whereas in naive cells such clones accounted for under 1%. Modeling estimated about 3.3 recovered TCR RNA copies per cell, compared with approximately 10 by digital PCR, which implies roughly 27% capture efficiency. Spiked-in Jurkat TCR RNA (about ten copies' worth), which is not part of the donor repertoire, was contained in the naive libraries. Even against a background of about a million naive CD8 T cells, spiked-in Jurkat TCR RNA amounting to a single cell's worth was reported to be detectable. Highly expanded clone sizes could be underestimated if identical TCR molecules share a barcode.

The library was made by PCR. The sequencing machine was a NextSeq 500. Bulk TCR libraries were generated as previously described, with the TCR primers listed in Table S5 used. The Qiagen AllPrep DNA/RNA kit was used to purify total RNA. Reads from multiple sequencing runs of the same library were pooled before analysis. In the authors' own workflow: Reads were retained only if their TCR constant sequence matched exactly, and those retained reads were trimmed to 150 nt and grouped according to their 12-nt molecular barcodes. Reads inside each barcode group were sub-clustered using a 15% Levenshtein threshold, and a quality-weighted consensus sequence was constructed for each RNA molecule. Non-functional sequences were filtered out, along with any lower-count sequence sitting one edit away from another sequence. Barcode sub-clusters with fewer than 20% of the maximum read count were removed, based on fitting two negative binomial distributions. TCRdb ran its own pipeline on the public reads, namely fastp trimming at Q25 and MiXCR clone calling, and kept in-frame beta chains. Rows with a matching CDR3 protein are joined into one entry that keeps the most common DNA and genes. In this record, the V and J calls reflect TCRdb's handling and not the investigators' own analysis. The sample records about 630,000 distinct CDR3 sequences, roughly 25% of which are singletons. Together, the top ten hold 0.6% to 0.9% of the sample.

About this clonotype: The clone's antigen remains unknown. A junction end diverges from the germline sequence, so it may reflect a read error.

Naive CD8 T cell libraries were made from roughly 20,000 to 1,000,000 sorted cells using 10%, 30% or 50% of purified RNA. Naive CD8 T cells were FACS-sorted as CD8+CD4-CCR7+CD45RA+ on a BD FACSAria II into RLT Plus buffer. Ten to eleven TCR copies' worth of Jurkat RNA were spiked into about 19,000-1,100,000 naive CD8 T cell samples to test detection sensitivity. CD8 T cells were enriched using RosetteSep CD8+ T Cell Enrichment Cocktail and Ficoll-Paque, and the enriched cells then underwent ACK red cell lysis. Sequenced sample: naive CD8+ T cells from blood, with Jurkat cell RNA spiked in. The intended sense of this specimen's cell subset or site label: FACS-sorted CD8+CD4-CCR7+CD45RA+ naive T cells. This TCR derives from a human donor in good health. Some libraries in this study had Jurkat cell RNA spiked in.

The CDR3 reads CASSSDSTSNNEQFF. The DNA reads TGCGCCAGCAGCTCTGACTCGACCTCCAACAATGAGCAGTTCTTC. This sequence uses TRBV5-1 and TRBJ2-1, with the D segment identity uncertain. There are 15 amino acids in the CDR3, from cysteine to phenylalanine inclusive. Of the read, only the CDR3 DNA is kept; its 45 bases are in frame from base 1. The germline V gene encodes CDR1 SGHRS and CDR2 YFSETQ.